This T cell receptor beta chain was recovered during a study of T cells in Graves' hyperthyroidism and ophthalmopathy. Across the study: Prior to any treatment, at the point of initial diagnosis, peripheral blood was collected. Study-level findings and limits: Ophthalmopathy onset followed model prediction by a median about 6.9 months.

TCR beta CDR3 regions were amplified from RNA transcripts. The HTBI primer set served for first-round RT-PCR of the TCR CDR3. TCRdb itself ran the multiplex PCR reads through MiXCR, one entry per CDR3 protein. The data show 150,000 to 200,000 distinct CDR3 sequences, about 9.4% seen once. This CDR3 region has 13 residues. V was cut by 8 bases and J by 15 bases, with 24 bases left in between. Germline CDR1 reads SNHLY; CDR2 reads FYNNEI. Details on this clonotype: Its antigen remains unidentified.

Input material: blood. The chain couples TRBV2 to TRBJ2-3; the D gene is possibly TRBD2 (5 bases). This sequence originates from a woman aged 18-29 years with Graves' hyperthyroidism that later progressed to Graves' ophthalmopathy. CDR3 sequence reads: CASRLPSTDTLYF. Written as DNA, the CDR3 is TGTGCCAGCCGGCTCCCTAGCACAGATACGCTCTATTTT. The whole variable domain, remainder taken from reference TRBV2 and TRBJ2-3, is EPEVTQTPSHQVTQMGQEVILRCVPISNHLYFYWYRQILGQKVEFLVSFYNNEISEKSEIFDDQFSVERPDGSNFTLKIRSTKLEDSAMYFCASRLPSTDTLYFGPGTRLTVL.